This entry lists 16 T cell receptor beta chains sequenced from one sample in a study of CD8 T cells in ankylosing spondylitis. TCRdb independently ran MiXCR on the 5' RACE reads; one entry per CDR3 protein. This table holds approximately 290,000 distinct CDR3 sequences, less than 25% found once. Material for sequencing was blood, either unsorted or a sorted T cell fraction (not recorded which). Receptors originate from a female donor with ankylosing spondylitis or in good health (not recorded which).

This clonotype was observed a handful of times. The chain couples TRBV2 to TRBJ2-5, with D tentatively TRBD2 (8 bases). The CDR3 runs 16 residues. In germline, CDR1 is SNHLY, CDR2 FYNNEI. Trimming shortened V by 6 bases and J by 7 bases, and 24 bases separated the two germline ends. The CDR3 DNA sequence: TGTGCCAGCAGCGCCAACAGGGGTAGCGGGATCGGGACCCAGTACTTC. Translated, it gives CASSANRGSGIGTQYF. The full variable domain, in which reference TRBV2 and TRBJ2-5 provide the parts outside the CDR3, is EPEVTQTPSHQVTQMGQEVILRCVPISNHLYFYWYRQILGQKVEFLVSFYNNEISEKSEIFDDQFSVERPDGSNFTLKIRSTKLEDSAMYFCASSANRGSGIGTQYFGPGTRLLVL.

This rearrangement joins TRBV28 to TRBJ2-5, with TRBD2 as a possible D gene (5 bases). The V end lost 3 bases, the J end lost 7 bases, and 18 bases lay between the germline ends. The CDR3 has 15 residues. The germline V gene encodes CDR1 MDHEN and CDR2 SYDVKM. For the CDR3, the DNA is TGTGCCAGCAGTTTTACTAGGACTGGGCTTCGGACCCAGTACTTC. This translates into CASSFTRTGLRTQYF.

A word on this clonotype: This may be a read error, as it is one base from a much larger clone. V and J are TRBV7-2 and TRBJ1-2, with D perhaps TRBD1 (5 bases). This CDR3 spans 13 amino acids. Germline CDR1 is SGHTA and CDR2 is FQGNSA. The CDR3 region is CAGSLAGTYGYTF. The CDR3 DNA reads TGTGCCGGCAGCTTAGCAGGGACCTATGGCTACACCTTC.

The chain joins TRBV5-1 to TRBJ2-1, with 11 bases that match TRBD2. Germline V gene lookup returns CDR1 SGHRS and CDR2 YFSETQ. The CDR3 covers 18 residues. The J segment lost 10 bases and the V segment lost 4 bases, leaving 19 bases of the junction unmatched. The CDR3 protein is CASSVKATSGTIRGEQFF. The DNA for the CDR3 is TGCGCCAGCAGCGTAAAGGCGACTAGCGGGACCATTCGGGGGGAGCAGTTCTTC.

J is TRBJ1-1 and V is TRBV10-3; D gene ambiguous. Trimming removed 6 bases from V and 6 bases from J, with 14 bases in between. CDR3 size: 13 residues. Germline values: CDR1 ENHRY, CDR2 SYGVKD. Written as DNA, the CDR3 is TGTGCCATCAGAAGAGATTTGATTGCTGAAGCTTTCTTT. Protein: CAIRRDLIAEAFF.

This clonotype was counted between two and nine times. The CDR3: CAISESGGVHEQYF. CDR3 nucleotide sequence: TGTGCCATCAGTGAGTCTGGGGGAGTCCACGAGCAGTACTTC. V and J are TRBV10-3 and TRBJ2-7, with D perhaps TRBD1 or TRBD2 (5 bases each). Trimming took 0 bases from V and 5 from J, leaving 11 bases between them. Germline CDR1 reads ENHRY; CDR2 reads SYGVKD. CDR3 length: 14 residues.

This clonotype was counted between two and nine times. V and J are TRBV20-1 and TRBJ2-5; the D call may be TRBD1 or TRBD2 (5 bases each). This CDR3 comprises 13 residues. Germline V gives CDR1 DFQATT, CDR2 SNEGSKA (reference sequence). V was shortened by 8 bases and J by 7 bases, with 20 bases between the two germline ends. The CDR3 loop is CSRIGTATGTQYF. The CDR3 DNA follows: TGCAGTAGAATCGGGACCGCTACTGGGACCCAGTACTTC.

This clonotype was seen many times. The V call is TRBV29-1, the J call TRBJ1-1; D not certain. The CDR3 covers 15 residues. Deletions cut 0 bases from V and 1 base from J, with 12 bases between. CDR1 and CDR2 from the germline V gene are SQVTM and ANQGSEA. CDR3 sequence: CSVEDPLRRNTEAFF. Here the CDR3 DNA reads TGCAGCGTTGAAGATCCTCTACGCCGGAACACTGAAGCTTTCTTT.

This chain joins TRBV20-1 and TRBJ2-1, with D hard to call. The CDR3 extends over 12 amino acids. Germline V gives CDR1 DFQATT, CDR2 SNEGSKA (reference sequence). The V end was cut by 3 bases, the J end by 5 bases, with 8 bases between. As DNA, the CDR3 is TGCAGTGCTAGCAGCCAGGACAATGAGCAGTTCTTC. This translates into CSASSQDNEQFF.

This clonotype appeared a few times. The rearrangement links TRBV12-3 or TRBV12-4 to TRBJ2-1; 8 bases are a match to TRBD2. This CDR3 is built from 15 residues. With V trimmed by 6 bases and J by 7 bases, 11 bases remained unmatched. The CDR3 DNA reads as TGTGCCAGCAGCCATACTAGCGGAGCTTGGAATGAGCAGTTCTTC. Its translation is CASSHTSGAWNEQFF.

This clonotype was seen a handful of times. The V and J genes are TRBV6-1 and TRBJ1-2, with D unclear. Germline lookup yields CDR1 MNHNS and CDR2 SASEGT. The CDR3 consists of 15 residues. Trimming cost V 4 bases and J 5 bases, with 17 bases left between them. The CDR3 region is CASSVGSPKGYGYTF. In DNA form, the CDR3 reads TGTGCCAGCAGTGTCGGGTCACCAAAAGGGTATGGCTACACCTTC.

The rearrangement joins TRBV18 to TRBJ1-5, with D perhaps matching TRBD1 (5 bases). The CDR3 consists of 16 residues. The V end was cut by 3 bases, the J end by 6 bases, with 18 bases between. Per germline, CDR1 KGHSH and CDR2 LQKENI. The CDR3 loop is CASSPETASYSQPQHF. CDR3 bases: TGTGCCAGCTCACCGGAGACAGCTAGTTATAGTCAGCCCCAGCATTTT.

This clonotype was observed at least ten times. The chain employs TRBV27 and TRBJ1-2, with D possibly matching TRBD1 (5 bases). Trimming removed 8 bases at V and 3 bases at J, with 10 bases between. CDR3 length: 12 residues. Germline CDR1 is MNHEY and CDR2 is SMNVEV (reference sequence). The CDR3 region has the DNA TGTGCCAGCGGGAGGGGAGACTATGGCTACACCTTC. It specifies CASGRGDYGYTF.

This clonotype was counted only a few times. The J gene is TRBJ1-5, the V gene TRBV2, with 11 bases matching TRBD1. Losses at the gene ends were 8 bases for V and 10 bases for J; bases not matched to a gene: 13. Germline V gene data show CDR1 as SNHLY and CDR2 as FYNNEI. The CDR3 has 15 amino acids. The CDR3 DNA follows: TGTGCCAGCCTTAGGGACAGGGGGGGTAATTTCCCCCAGCATTTT. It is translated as CASLRDRGGNFPQHF. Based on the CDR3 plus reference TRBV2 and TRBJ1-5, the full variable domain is EPEVTQTPSHQVTQMGQEVILRCVPISNHLYFYWYRQILGQKVEFLVSFYNNEISEKSEIFDDQFSVERPDGSNFTLKIRSTKLEDSAMYFCASLRDRGGNFPQHFGDGTRLSIL.

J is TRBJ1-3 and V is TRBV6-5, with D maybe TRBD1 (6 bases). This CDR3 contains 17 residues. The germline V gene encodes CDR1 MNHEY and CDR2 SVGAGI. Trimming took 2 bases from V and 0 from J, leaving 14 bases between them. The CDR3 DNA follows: TGTGCCAGCAGTTACCGAACAGGGTCTGGCTCTGGAAACACCATATATTTT. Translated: CASSYRTGSGSGNTIYF.

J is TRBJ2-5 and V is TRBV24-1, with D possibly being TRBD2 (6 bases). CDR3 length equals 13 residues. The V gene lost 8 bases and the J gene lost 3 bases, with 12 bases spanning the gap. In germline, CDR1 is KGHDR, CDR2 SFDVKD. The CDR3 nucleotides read TGTGCCACCACAGATAGCGGAGAAGAGACCCAGTACTTC. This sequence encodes CATTDSGEETQYF.